A selection of T cell receptor beta chains follows, all from one sample in a study of multiple sclerosis patients with progressive multifocal leukoencephalopathy. TCRdb keeps only in-frame clones here, not all; method: immunoSEQ multiplex PCR. The table records tens of thousands of clones, more than 75% of them present only once. Sequencing used PBMCs. Receptors were obtained from a human donor with multiple sclerosis. Each CDR3 is given with its conserved first and last residue. D genes are given only for firm matches. Clone size is stated in some rows and not others, as once, few, many or a class when expanded.

j_gene	d_gene	v_gene	abundance	CDR3aa	CDR3nt
TRBJ2-1	.	TRBV19	.	CASSMAGLSSYNEQFF	TGTGCCAGTAGTATGGCCGGTCTTAGCTCCTACAATGAGCAGTTCTTC
TRBJ1-2	.	TRBV19	.	CASTKAPRQLANYGYTF	TGTGCCAGTACCAAAGCCCCCCGACAACTAGCTAACTATGGCTACACCTTC
TRBJ1-4	.	TRBV14	.	CASKGGPNEKLFF	TGTGCCAGCAAGGGCGGCCCTAATGAAAAACTGTTTTTT
TRBJ1-1	TRBD1	TRBV27	.	CASRGRNRGNTEAFF	TGTGCCAGCAGAGGGCGGAACAGGGGGAACACTGAAGCTTTCTTT
TRBJ1-4	.	TRBV5-1	.	CASSFAGGTNEKLFF	TGCGCCAGCAGCTTTGCGGGCGGAACTAATGAAAAACTGTTTTTT
TRBJ2-2	.	TRBV5-4	.	CASRIPGRISGELFF	TGTGCCAGCAGAATCCCAGGCCGTATCTCCGGGGAGCTGTTTTTT
TRBJ2-5	.	TRBV5-1	.	CASSLVIGETQYF	TGCGCCAGCAGCTTGGTGATCGGGGAGACCCAGTACTTC
TRBJ2-7	.	TRBV10-2	.	CASMSGGYEQYF	TGCGCCAGCATGTCTGGGGGGTACGAGCAGTACTTC
TRBJ1-2	TRBD1	TRBV27	.	CASSYLLPGTGGYYGYTF	TGTGCCAGCAGCTACCTTTTACCCGGGACAGGGGGGTACTATGGCTACACCTTC
TRBJ1-1	TRBD1	TRBV4-3	.	CASSQDGQGNTEAFF	TGCGCCAGCAGCCAAGACGGACAGGGAAACACTGAAGCTTTCTTT
TRBJ1-1	.	TRBV9	few	CASSVGGGSAEAFF	TGTGCCAGCAGCGTAGGTGGGGGGTCGGCTGAAGCTTTCTTT
TRBJ1-1	.	TRBV19	.	CAGSKGVNTEAFF	TGTGCCGGGAGTAAAGGGGTGAACACTGAAGCTTTCTTT
TRBJ1-3	TRBD1	TRBV25-1	.	CASGREGASGNTIYF	TGTGCCAGCGGTCGGGAGGGGGCCAGTGGAAACACCATATATTTT
TRBJ2-6	.	TRBV5-5	.	CASSQGNSGANVLTF	TGTGCCAGCAGCCAAGGGAACTCTGGGGCCAACGTCCTGACTTTC
TRBJ2-1	TRBD2	TRBV19	.	CASSAGLPHNEQFF	TGTGCCAGTAGTGCGGGACTACCGCACAATGAGCAGTTCTTC
TRBJ1-2	TRBD1	TRBV30	.	CACLTGGGPYGYTF	TGTGCCTGTCTCACAGGGGGAGGGCCCTATGGCTACACCTTC
TRBJ1-2	.	TRBV6-5	.	CASSRGGDYGYTF	TGTGCCAGCAGCCGGGGAGGGGACTATGGCTACACCTTC
TRBJ2-1	.	TRBV28	.	CASSPGVNEQFF	TGTGCCAGCAGCCCAGGGGTGAATGAGCAGTTCTTC
TRBJ2-1	TRBD1	TRBV4-3	.	CASSQGQGYEQFF	TGCGCCAGCAGCCAAGGACAGGGCTATGAGCAGTTCTTC
TRBJ2-1	TRBD2	TRBV28	.	CASQIGGYEQFF	TGTGCCAGCCAAATCGGGGGGTATGAGCAGTTCTTC
TRBJ2-5	.	TRBV6-1	.	CASSEAPGAGETQYF	TGTGCCAGCAGTGAAGCGCCGGGGGCAGGGGAGACCCAGTACTTC
TRBJ1-4	.	TRBV6-1	few	CASSEGPTNEKLFF	TGTGCCAGCAGTGAAGGGCCCACTAATGAAAAACTGTTTTTT
TRBJ2-3	TRBD2	TRBV9	.	CASSEGTRRGTDTQYF	TGTGCCAGCAGCGAGGGGACTAGAAGGGGCACAGATACGCAGTATTTT
TRBJ2-5	TRBD1	TRBV5-6	.	CASSFPGGEETQYF	TGTGCCAGCAGCTTCCCAGGGGGAGAAGAGACCCAGTACTTC
TRBJ1-1	.	TRBV6-6	few	CASNGGGDTEAFF	TGTGCCAGCAATGGGGGGGGCGACACTGAAGCTTTCTTT
TRBJ2-1	TRBD2	TRBV9	.	CASSPRTSGGAYYNEQFF	TGTGCCAGTAGCCCCCGGACTAGCGGGGGGGCTTACTACAATGAGCAGTTCTTC
TRBJ2-7	TRBD1	TRBV5-6	.	CASSIRDRVREQYF	TGTGCCAGCAGCATCCGGGACAGGGTAAGGGAGCAGTACTTC
TRBJ1-1	.	TRBV6-5	.	CASSYANTEAFF	TGTGCCAGCAGTTACGCGAACACTGAAGCTTTCTTT
TRBJ1-1	.	TRBV6-4	.	CASSATDNTEAFF	TGTGCCAGCAGTGCCACGGATAACACTGAAGCTTTCTTT
TRBJ1-2	TRBD1	TRBV5-4	.	CASSEQGADGYTF	TGTGCCAGCAGCGAACAGGGGGCAGATGGCTACACCTTC
TRBJ1-2	.	TRBV7-9	.	CASSSLSGAHGYTF	TGTGCCAGCAGTTCGCTCTCGGGGGCGCATGGCTACACCTTC
TRBJ2-5	TRBD2	TRBV11-1	.	CASSPGLAGGLFQETQYF	TGTGCCAGCAGCCCCGGACTAGCGGGGGGCCTTTTTCAAGAGACCCAGTACTTC
TRBJ2-3	.	TRBV2	few	CASSVRTFTDTQYF	TGTGCCAGCAGTGTTAGGACTTTCACAGATACGCAGTATTTT
TRBJ2-5	TRBD1	TRBV9	few	CASSVGSQGATQYF	TGTGCCAGCAGCGTAGGATCACAGGGGGCGACCCAGTACTTC
TRBJ1-1	TRBD1	TRBV5-1	.	CASSFVYTGTANTEAFF	TGCGCCAGCAGTTTCGTGTACACCGGGACAGCGAACACTGAAGCTTTCTTT
TRBJ2-5	TRBD2	TRBV7-7	.	CASSLLAGRETQYF	TGTGCCAGCAGCCTCCTAGCGGGGAGAGAGACCCAGTACTTC
TRBJ2-2	.	TRBV7-8	.	CASRTQGPGELFF	TGTGCCAGCAGAACCCAGGGTCCCGGGGAGCTGTTTTTT
TRBJ2-2	.	TRBV5-5	.	CASSLVQGNTGELFF	TGTGCCAGCAGCTTGGTTCAGGGGAACACCGGGGAGCTGTTTTTT
TRBJ2-4	TRBD2	TRBV4-1	once	CASSSTMGGAKNIQYF	TGCGCCAGCAGCTCCACAATGGGGGGGGCCAAAAACATTCAGTACTTC
TRBJ1-1	.	TRBV19	.	CASSIPLTGEAFF	TGTGCCAGTAGTATCCCTCTGACAGGAGAAGCTTTCTTT
TRBJ2-1	.	TRBV4-2	.	CASSQEGNGGSYNEQFF	TGTGCCAGCAGCCAAGAGGGGAATGGTGGCTCCTACAATGAGCAGTTCTTC
TRBJ2-2	TRBD1	TRBV28	.	CASRGTGGTGELFF	TGTGCCAGCAGAGGGACAGGGGGCACCGGGGAGCTGTTTTTT
TRBJ1-1	.	TRBV19	few	CASSISANTEAFF	TGTGCCAGTAGTATTTCCGCGAACACTGAAGCTTTCTTT
TRBJ1-2	.	TRBV11-3	.	CASSSAGNGYTF	TGTGCCAGCAGCTCAGCGGGTAATGGCTACACCTTC
TRBJ2-7	.	TRBV19	.	CASSIAGGKNYEQYF	TGTGCCAGTAGTATAGCCGGGGGCAAAAACTACGAGCAGTACTTC
TRBJ2-7	.	TRBV28	.	CASSLQGLPSGEQYF	TGTGCCAGCAGTTTACAGGGCCTCCCCTCTGGGGAGCAGTACTTC
TRBJ2-5	.	TRBV5-1	.	CASSLRSWLERSQETQYF	TGCGCCAGCAGCTTGCGTTCCTGGTTGGAGCGCTCACAAGAGACCCAGTACTTC
TRBJ1-5	.	TRBV6-4	few	CASSAGATQPQHF	TGTGCCAGCAGTGCAGGGGCGACTCAGCCCCAGCATTTT
TRBJ2-7	.	TRBV5-1	once	CASSLGLGSYEQYF	TGCGCCAGCAGCTTGGGGCTAGGCTCCTACGAGCAGTACTTC
TRBJ2-7	.	TRBV5-5	.	CASSSGSYEQYF	TGTGCCAGCAGTTCAGGCTCCTACGAGCAGTACTTC
TRBJ1-4	.	TRBV30	.	CAWSVLREKLFF	TGTGCCTGGAGTGTACTAAGGGAAAAACTGTTTTTT
TRBJ1-2	TRBD1	TRBV29-1	.	CSVTGDYGYTF	TGCAGCGTAACAGGGGACTATGGCTACACCTTC
TRBJ1-1	.	TRBV7-9	.	CASSLEGSGSDEAFF	TGTGCCAGCAGCTTAGAGGGTTCAGGGTCGGATGAAGCTTTCTTT
TRBJ1-1	.	TRBV9	.	CASSARAGWSDTEAFF	TGTGCCAGCAGCGCGAGGGCAGGGTGGTCGGACACTGAAGCTTTCTTT
TRBJ2-1	TRBD2	TRBV4-2	.	CASSQEPAGGAFYNEQFF	TGTGCCAGCAGCCAAGAACCCGCGGGGGGGGCATTCTACAATGAGCAGTTCTTC